This T cell receptor beta chain emerged from a study of blood T cell repertoires in COVID-19. The table came from immunoSEQ multiplex PCR; TCRdb's copy has only in-frame clones and leaves some out. The sample includes under 300,000 clones, 86% of them seen just once. Recruits, aged roughly 18 to 89 years, lived in approximately 26 US areas. Clinical history reported by participants formed the basis on which cohorts were assigned. V shed 4 bases and J 4 bases; nucleotides not matched to a gene: 8. The CDR3 is made up of 14 amino acids. Germline V CDR1 and CDR2: SQVTM, ANQGSEA. Sequencing was carried out using PBMCs or T cells enriched from blood (not recorded which). This TCR was sampled from a woman in her forties with acute COVID-19. The chain employs TRBV29-1 and TRBJ2-5; 8 bases fit TRBD1. The CDR3 DNA reads TGCAGCGTTGTAGACCCGGACAGGGCAGAGACCCAGTACTTC. Its protein product is CSVVDPDRAETQYF.